This T cell receptor beta chain came from a study of blood T cell repertoires in COVID-19 (dated by TCRdb to the early 2020s). As for the study more broadly: Collaborator samples came from the United States, Italy and Spain and covered acute and convalescent phases of COVID-19. Where available, HLA class I and class II types were taken from metadata supplied by the sample provider and were not determined by assay-based typing. The dataset comprised deeply sampled blood TCRbeta repertoires from subjects exposed to, actively infected with, or recovered from COVID-19. Samples were obtained from the ongoing ImmuneRACE study (first 160 participants) and from about 1,300 subjects provided by 6 global collaborators. Nearly every sample came with metadata listing a de-identified subject ID, COVID-19 status, age in years and sex. The repertoires were released in a freely available public database meant as a resource for research on the immune response to SARS-CoV-2. The material from the prospective study consisted of cDNA or gDNA derived from T cells, B-cell-depleted T cells, or PBMCs.

Whole blood was collected in K2EDTA tubes by collaborating institutions according to the institutions' own protocols. For TCRbeta analysis, collaborator samples were shipped as frozen whole blood, as isolated PBMCs, or as DNA extracted from either sample type. This clone occurred once. The antigen this receptor binds is unknown. It has no much larger one-base neighbor in the sample; base qualities were not kept. Beyond this particular receptor, the publication reports: Clinical and demographic metadata were provided uncurated, with the amount varying by source and participant.

TCRbeta CDR3 regions were amplified from genomic DNA by means of the immunoSEQ Assay, a bias-controlled multiplex PCR. In the paper's pipeline: The number of nucleated cells in each sample was estimated from the amplification of reference gene primers within the assay. To quantify the absolute abundance of each unique TCRbeta CDR3 rearrangement, sequence reads were collapsed and filtered. Productive Simpson clonality was computed per sample as the square root of Simpson's diversity index over productive rearrangements. The table comes from immuneACCESS by way of TCRdb, which keeps in-frame sequences with V and J called. Part of the clones is missing from these tables; in studies checked, under half for an unresolved V gene and the rest for unknown reasons. V and J calls and clone size follow that table, whereas D and trimming were derived from the DNA. In this sample the table shows 130,000 to 150,000 clones, just under 90% of which occur a single time. About 9.4% of the sample goes to the ten largest clones.

As encoded in the germline V gene, CDR1 is SGHRS while CDR2 is YFSETQ. V has 0 bases trimmed and J has 3 bases trimmed; junction bases matching no gene number 1. Spanning cysteine to phenylalanine, the CDR3 consists of 14 amino acids. CDR3 DNA only is kept here, 42 bases in frame from base 1. The source material was peripheral blood. The TCR comes from a woman aged 45-65 years with active or convalescent COVID-19. This chain is built from TRBV5-1 and TRBJ2-7; 9 central nucleotides agree with TRBD1. The CDR3 region has the sequence CASSLAGQGYEQYF. At the DNA level, the sequence is TGCGCCAGCAGCTTGGCGGGACAGGGCTACGAGCAGTACTTC.